Only a few counts were recorded for the clone carrying this T cell receptor beta chain. CDR1 is MNHNY and CDR2 is SVGAGI in the germline V gene (reference sequence). The V segment lost 5 bases and the J segment 8 bases; nucleotides outside the gene matches: 5. The CDR3 has 13 amino acids. The sample is drawn from a study of early stage breast cancer tumors. Clones were sequenced by immunoSEQ multiplex PCR, and TCRdb holds only the in-frame ones, with some missing. The sample comprises roughly 25,000 clones, roughly two thirds of which are singletons, and around 9.5% rests with the top ten. This clonotype was sampled from a person aged 60 to 70 with breast cancer. Sequencing was carried out using breast tumor tissue. V is TRBV6-6 and J is TRBJ1-2, with 10 nucleotides matching TRBD1. CDR3 in amino acids: CASSRQGAKGYTF. CDR3 sequence (DNA): TGTGCCAGCAGTCGACAGGGGGCCAAGGGCTACACCTTC.